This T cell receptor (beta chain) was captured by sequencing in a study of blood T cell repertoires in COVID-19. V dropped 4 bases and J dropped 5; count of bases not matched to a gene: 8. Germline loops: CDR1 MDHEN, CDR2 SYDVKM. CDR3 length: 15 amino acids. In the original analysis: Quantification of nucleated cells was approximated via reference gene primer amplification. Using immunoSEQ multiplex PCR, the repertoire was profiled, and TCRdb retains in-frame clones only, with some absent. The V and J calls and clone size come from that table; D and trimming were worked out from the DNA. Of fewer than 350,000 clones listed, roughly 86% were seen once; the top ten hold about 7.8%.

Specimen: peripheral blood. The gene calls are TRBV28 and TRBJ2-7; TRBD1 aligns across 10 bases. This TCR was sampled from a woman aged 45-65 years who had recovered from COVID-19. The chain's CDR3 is CASSSGGDRGNEQYF. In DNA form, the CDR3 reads TGTGCCAGCAGTTCGGGTGGGGACAGGGGAAACGAGCAGTACTTC.